This TCR beta chain emerged from a study of vaccination and CD4 T cells after COVID-19. Study-level information: Sampling after COVID took place at a median of about 98 days (range 35 to 161) following diagnosis. A CEFX pool, an HIV-1 Nef pool, or else no peptide went into the control cultures.

Overall study findings and caveats: This study had few convalescent patients and no early post-infection samples.

With the Oncomine TCR Beta short-read assay, DNA from cultured CD4+ T cells was sequenced. TCRdb passed the PCR reads through MiXCR, listing each CDR3 protein once. The data contain some 19,000 distinct CDR3 sequences, around 50% of them seen just once; the ten biggest clones take up around 5.4%. Comment on this clonotype: The antigen remains unidentified.

Trimming removed 3 bases from V and 1 base from J, with 6 bases in between. Germline V lookup: CDR1 DFQATT, CDR2 SNEGSKA (reference sequence). The length of the CDR3 is 12 residues. Treatment in this sample: approximately 9-day PBMC culture with coronavirus spike peptide pools or control peptides (ViraFEST assay). This sequence originates from a human donor who had recovered from COVID-19. This sequence joins TRBV20-1 and TRBJ1-1; D ambiguous. Material for sequencing was CD4+ T cells from blood, cultured in vitro. For the CDR3, the DNA is TGCAGTGCTAGGGCGCCGAACACTGAAGCTTTCTTT. Translation: CSARAPNTEAFF.